The clone carrying this T cell receptor beta chain was observed a handful of times. The record originates from a study of blood T cell repertoires in COVID-19. Here immunoSEQ multiplex PCR was the method, and the copy in TCRdb shows in-frame clones only, minus some. The sample lists around 160,000 clones, roughly 80% occurring once. Deletions cut 4 bases from V and 6 bases from J, with 11 bases between. The CDR3 totals 13 residues. CDR1 is SGHRS and CDR2 is YFSETQ in the germline V gene. The V call is TRBV5-1, the J call TRBJ2-4; D ambiguous. This TCR was recovered from a man in his forties or fifties who had recovered from COVID-19. The sequencing input was PBMCs or T cells enriched from blood (not recorded which). DNA of the CDR3: TGCGCCAGCAGCGACACCGACGGAAACATTCAGTACTTC. Residues: CASSDTDGNIQYF.